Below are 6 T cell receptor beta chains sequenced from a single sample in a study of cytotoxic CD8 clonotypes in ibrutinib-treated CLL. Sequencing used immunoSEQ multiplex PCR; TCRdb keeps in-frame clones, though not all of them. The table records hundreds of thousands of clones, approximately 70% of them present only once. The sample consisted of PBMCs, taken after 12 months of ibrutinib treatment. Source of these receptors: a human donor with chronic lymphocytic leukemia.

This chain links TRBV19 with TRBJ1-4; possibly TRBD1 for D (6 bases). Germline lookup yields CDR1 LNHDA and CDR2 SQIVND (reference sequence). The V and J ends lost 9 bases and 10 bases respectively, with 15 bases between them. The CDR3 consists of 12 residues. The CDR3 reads CASETGYGKLFF. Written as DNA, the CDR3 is TGTGCCAGCGAAACAGGGTACGGAAAACTGTTTTTT.

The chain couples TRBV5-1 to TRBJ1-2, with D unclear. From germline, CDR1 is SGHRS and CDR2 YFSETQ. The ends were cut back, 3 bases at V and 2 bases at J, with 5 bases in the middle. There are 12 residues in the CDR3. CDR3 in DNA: TGCGCCAGCAGCTGGAGCAACTATGGCTACACCTTC. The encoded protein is CASSWSNYGYTF.

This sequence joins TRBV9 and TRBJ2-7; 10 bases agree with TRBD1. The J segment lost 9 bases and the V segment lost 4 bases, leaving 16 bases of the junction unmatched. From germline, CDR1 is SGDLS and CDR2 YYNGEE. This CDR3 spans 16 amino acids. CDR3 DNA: TGTGCCAGCAGCAGAAGAAGTCTCGACAGGGGGCATGGGCAGTACTTC. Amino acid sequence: CASSRRSLDRGHGQYF. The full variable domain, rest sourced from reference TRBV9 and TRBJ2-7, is DSGVTQTPKHLITATGQRVTLRCSPRSGDLSVYWYQQSLDQGLQFLIQYYNGEERAKGNILERFSAQQFPDLHSELNLSSLELGDSALYFCASSRRSLDRGHGQYFGPGTRLTVT.

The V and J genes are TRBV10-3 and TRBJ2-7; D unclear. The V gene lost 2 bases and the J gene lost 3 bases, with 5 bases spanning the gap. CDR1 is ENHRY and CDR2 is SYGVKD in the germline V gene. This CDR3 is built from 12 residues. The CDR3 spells CAISETVYEQYF. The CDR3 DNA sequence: TGTGCCATCAGTGAGACAGTCTACGAGCAGTACTTC.

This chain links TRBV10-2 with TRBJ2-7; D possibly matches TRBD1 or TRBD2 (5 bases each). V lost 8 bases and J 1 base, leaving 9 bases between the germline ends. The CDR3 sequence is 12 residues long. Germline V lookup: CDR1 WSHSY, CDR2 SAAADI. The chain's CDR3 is CASGDGSYEQYF. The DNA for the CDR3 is TGCGCCAGCGGGGACGGATCCTACGAGCAGTACTTC.

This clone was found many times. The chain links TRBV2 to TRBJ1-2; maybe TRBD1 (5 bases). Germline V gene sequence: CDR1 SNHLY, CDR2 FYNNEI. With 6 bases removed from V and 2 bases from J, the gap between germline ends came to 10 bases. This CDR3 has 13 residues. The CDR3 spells CASRKQENYGYTF. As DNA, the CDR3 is TGTGCCAGCAGGAAACAGGAAAACTATGGCTACACCTTC. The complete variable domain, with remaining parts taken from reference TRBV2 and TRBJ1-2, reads EPEVTQTPSHQVTQMGQEVILRCVPISNHLYFYWYRQILGQKVEFLVSFYNNEISEKSEIFDDQFSVERPDGSNFTLKIRSTKLEDSAMYFCASRKQENYGYTFGSGTRLTVV.